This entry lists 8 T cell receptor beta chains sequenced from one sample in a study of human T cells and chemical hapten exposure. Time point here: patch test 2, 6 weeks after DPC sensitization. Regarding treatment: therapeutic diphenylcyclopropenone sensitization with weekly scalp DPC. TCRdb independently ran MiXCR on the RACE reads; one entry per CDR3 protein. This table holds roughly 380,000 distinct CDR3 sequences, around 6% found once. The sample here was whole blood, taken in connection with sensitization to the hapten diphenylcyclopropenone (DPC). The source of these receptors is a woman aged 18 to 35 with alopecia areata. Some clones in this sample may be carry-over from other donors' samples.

The CDR3 DNA is TGCACCAGCAGCCAAGGATACACCAACTATGGCTACACCTTC. This gives the protein CTSSQGYTNYGYTF. The chain is built from TRBV1 and TRBJ1-2. TRBV1 is listed as a pseudogene. The CDR3 has 14 residues.

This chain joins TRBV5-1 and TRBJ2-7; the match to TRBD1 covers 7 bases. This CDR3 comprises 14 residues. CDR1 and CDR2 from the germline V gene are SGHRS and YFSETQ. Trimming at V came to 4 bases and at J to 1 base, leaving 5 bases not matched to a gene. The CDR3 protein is CASSIRDSSYEQYF. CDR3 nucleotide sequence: TGCGCCAGCAGCATTCGGGACAGTTCCTACGAGCAGTACTTC.

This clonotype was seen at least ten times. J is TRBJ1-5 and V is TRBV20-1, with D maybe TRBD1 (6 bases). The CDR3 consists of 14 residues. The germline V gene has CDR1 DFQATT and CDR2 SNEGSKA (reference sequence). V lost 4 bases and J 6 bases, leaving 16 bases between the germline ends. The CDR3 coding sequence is TGCAGTGCTACCCGGACAGAGGGACTTCAGCCCCAGCATTTT. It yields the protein CSATRTEGLQPQHF.

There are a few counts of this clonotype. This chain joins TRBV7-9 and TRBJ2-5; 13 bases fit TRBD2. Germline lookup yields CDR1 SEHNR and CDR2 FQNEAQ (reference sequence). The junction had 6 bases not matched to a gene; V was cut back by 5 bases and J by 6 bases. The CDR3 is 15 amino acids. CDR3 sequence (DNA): TGTGCCAGCAGCGCCGGGACTAGCGGGGTGCAGACCCAGTACTTC. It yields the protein CASSAGTSGVQTQYF.

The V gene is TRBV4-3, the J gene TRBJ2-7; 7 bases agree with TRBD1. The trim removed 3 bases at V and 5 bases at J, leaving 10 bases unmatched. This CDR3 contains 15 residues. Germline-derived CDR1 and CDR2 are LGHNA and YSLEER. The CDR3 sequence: CASSQARTGGHEQYF. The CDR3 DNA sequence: TGCGCCAGCAGCCAGGCCCGGACAGGAGGCCACGAGCAGTACTTC.

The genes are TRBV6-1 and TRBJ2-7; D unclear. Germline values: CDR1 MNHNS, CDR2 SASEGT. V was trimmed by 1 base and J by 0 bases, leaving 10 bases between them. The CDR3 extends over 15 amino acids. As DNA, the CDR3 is TGTGCCAGCAGTGAAGGCAGGCCCATCTCCTACGAGCAGTACTTC. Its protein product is CASSEGRPISYEQYF.

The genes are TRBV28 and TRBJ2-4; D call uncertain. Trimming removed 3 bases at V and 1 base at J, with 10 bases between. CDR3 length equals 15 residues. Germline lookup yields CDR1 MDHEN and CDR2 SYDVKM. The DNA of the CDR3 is TGTGCCAGCAGTTTGGTTACGGCGGCCAAAAACATTCAGTACTTC. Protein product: CASSLVTAAKNIQYF.

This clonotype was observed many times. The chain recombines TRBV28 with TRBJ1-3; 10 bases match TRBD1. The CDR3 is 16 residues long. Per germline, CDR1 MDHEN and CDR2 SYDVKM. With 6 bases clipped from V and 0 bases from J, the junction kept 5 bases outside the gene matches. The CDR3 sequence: CASRTGQGSSGNTIYF. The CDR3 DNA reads TGTGCCAGCAGAACGGGACAGGGGAGCTCTGGAAACACCATATATTTT.